A single sample gave rise to the 30 T cell receptor beta chains below, sequenced in a study of shared clonotypes between healthy human individuals. Using immunoSEQ multiplex PCR, the repertoire was profiled, and TCRdb retains in-frame clones only, with some absent. This repertoire shows 2.3 million or so clones, approximately 93% found once; its top ten account for under 0.45%. The sequenced material came from naive CD4+ T cells from PBMCs. Subset defined: CD45RA+ positively selected. The receptors derive from a man between 18 and 29 years old in good health. Some clones in this sample may be carry-over from other donors' samples.

The sample holds one count of this clone. The J gene is TRBJ1-1, the V gene TRBV29-1; 8 nucleotides line up with TRBD1. In germline, CDR1 is SQVTM, CDR2 ANQGSEA. The CDR3 runs to 13 residues. The trim removed 7 bases at V and 3 bases at J, leaving 7 bases unmatched. CDR3 protein: CSADKTGDTEAFF. CDR3 nucleotides: TGCAGCGCCGACAAGACAGGGGACACTGAAGCTTTCTTT.

The chain has TRBV6-5 and TRBJ2-1; 8 bases agree with TRBD2. The length of the CDR3 is 15 residues. Germline V gene lookup returns CDR1 MNHEY and CDR2 SVGAGI. V was pared by 4 bases and J by 5 bases, with 7 bases of the junction left unmatched. The CDR3 sequence: CASSLAGTSNNEQFF. In nucleotides, the CDR3 is TGTGCCAGCAGTTTAGCCGGGACTAGTAACAATGAGCAGTTCTTC.

The rearrangement links TRBV5-4 to TRBJ2-3, with 10 bases fitting TRBD2. This CDR3 comprises 15 residues. V dropped 4 bases and J dropped 5; count of bases not matched to a gene: 7. Per the germline V gene, CDR1 is SGHNT and CDR2 is YYREEE (reference sequence). The CDR3 DNA is TGTGCCAGCAGCCGGCCAGCGGGAGGGGTAGATACGCAGTATTTT. The encoded protein is CASSRPAGGVDTQYF.

The V call is TRBV7-9, the J call TRBJ2-5; TRBD1 matches 7 bases. The CDR3 is made up of 14 amino acids. The germline gives CDR1 SEHNR, CDR2 FQNEAQ (reference sequence). Trimming cost V 5 bases and J 2 bases; bases outside gene matches: 5. In DNA form, the CDR3 reads TGTGCCAGCAGCACCAGGGACAGACAAGAGACCCAGTACTTC. Its translation is CASSTRDRQETQYF. Combining the CDR3 with reference TRBV7-9 and TRBJ2-5 gives the whole variable domain DTGVSQNPRHKITKRGQNVTFRCDPISEHNRLYWYRQTLGQGPEFLTYFQNEAQLEKSRLLSDRFSAERPKGSFSTLEIQRTEQGDSAMYLCASSTRDRQETQYFGPGTRLLVL.

The chain links TRBV6-4 to TRBJ2-3; D might be TRBD1 (5 bases). V lost 0 bases to trimming and J lost 8 bases, with 9 bases between them. CDR1 is MRHNA and CDR2 is SNTAGT in the germline V gene. This CDR3 spans 13 amino acids. This CDR3 is CASSDSRQGTQYF. CDR3 coding DNA: TGTGCCAGCAGTGACTCGAGGCAGGGTACGCAGTATTTT.

Details on this clone: This CDR3 is also generated by other DNA sequences in the sample. V gene TRBV5-1 combines with J gene TRBJ2-5; TRBD1 aligns across 7 bases. Germline V gene sequence: CDR1 SGHRS, CDR2 YFSETQ. V was pared by 4 bases and J by 3 bases, with 3 bases of the junction left unmatched. CDR3 length: 13 residues. The CDR3 spells CASSRTGEETQYF. The CDR3 DNA sequence: TGCGCCAGCAGCCGAACAGGGGAAGAGACCCAGTACTTC.

V usage is TRBV6-1 and J usage is TRBJ2-3; D may be TRBD2 (6 bases). V was shortened by 4 bases and J by 5 bases, with 13 bases between the two germline ends. Germline V gene lookup returns CDR1 MNHNS and CDR2 SASEGT. This CDR3 has 14 residues. In nucleotides, the CDR3 is TGTGCCAGCAGTGCCGGGACTGTCAAAGATACGCAGTATTTT. Translating gives CASSAGTVKDTQYF.

This clone was observed once. V usage is TRBV6-1 and J usage is TRBJ2-7; D is uncertain. The germline gives CDR1 MNHNS, CDR2 SASEGT. The CDR3 is 16 residues long. The ends were cut back, 1 base at V and 0 bases at J, with 13 bases in the middle. This CDR3 reads CASSEVFGFSSYEQYF. In DNA form, the CDR3 reads TGTGCCAGCAGTGAAGTTTTTGGGTTTAGCTCCTACGAGCAGTACTTC.

This clone was recorded a few times. This chain connects TRBV2 to TRBJ1-5, with 8 bases that match TRBD1. Looked up from germline, CDR1 is SNHLY and CDR2 is FYNNEI. This CDR3 comprises 12 residues. The trim removed 4 bases at V and 7 bases at J, leaving 0 bases unmatched. The DNA for the CDR3 is TGTGCCAGCAGTGGGGACAGGCAGCCCCAGCATTTT. It codes for CASSGDRQPQHF.

The gene calls are TRBV6-1 and TRBJ2-7; perhaps TRBD1 as D (6 bases). Deletions cut 2 bases from V and 0 bases from J, with 11 bases between. The CDR3 loop spans 15 amino acids. CDR1 is MNHNS, CDR2 SASEGT, per germline. The CDR3 is CASSETGTFSYEQYF. The DNA for the CDR3 is TGTGCCAGCAGTGAAACAGGGACATTCTCCTACGAGCAGTACTTC.

The CDR3 sequence: CASSVVMLAGEGAGELFF. CDR3 DNA: TGTGCCAGCAGCGTAGTGATGCTAGCGGGAGAAGGGGCCGGGGAGCTGTTTTTT. J is TRBJ2-2 and V is TRBV9; 10 nucleotides match TRBD2. The germline V gene has CDR1 SGDLS and CDR2 YYNGEE. The CDR3 covers 18 residues. With 0 bases clipped from V and 6 bases from J, the junction kept 11 bases outside the gene matches.

The chain recombines TRBV11-2 with TRBJ1-1; possibly TRBD1 for D (5 bases). Per germline, CDR1 SGHAT and CDR2 FQNNGV. V lost 1 base, J lost 4 bases, and 13 bases lay in between. There are 15 residues in the CDR3. CDR3 in DNA: TGTGCCAGCAGCTTAGGGGCAGGGCAGGGCACTGAAGCTTTCTTT. Protein sequence: CASSLGAGQGTEAFF. Filled out from reference TRBV11-2 and TRBJ1-1, the complete variable domain reads EAGVAQSPRYKIIEKRQSVAFWCNPISGHATLYWYQQILGQGPKLLIQFQNNGVVDDSQLPKDRFSAERLKGVDSTLKIQPAKLEDSAVYLCASSLGAGQGTEAFFGQGTRLTVV.

The chain carries TRBV9 and TRBJ2-3, with TRBD2 as a possible D gene (5 bases). V was shortened by 2 bases and J by 4 bases, with 11 bases between the two germline ends. The germline V gene has CDR1 SGDLS and CDR2 YYNGEE. This CDR3 region has 14 residues. CDR3 in amino acids: CASSVRLAADTQYF. The CDR3 DNA sequence: TGTGCCAGCAGCGTGAGGCTAGCTGCAGATACGCAGTATTTT.

The chain employs TRBV19 and TRBJ2-3, with TRBD1 matching over 7 bases. V dropped 6 bases and J dropped 4; count of bases not matched to a gene: 10. The germline gives CDR1 LNHDA, CDR2 SQIVND (reference sequence). This CDR3 spans 15 amino acids. This chain's CDR3 is CASRDLQGWADTQYF. The CDR3 DNA follows: TGTGCCAGTAGGGACCTACAGGGGTGGGCAGATACGCAGTATTTT. Together with reference TRBV19 and TRBJ2-3, the CDR3 gives the full variable domain: DGGITQSPKYLFRKEGQNVTLSCEQNLNHDAMYWYRQDPGQGLRLIYYSQIVNDFQKGDIAEGYSVSREKKESFPLTVTSAQKNPTAFYLCASRDLQGWADTQYFGPGTRLTVL.

The CDR3 region is CASGLSGGGDTQYF. As DNA, the CDR3 is TGTGCTAGTGGTTTATCCGGGGGCGGTGATACGCAGTATTTT. The chain employs TRBV12-5 and TRBJ2-3; D is tentatively TRBD1 or TRBD2 (6 bases each). The V gene's germline CDR1 is LGHNT and CDR2 FRNRAP. Trimming took 3 bases from V and 6 from J, leaving 13 bases between them. The CDR3 sequence is 14 residues long.

The genes are TRBV2 and TRBJ2-3; 10 bases agree with TRBD2. This CDR3 region has 16 residues. With V trimmed by 6 bases and J by 1 base, 7 bases remained unmatched. Germline CDR1 reads SNHLY; CDR2 reads FYNNEI. The CDR3 loop is CASRYTGLAGTDTQYF. CDR3 coding DNA: TGTGCCAGCAGATACACCGGACTAGCGGGCACAGATACGCAGTATTTT.

J is TRBJ1-2 and V is TRBV18; unclear D gene. Germline-derived CDR1 and CDR2 are KGHSH and LQKENI. The V and J ends lost 2 bases and 1 base respectively, with 11 bases between them. The CDR3 runs to 15 residues. The CDR3 DNA follows: TGTGCCAGCTCACCAGAAATAGGGCATAACTATGGCTACACCTTC. This gives the protein CASSPEIGHNYGYTF.

This chain links TRBV29-1 with TRBJ2-1, with 7 bases lining up with TRBD2. V shed 5 bases and J 1 base; nucleotides not matched to a gene: 5. The CDR3 covers 14 residues. Germline V gives CDR1 SQVTM, CDR2 ANQGSEA. For the CDR3, the DNA is TGCAGCGTTTATGGCGGGAGTTCCTACAATGAGCAGTTCTTC. Protein: CSVYGGSSYNEQFF.

The chain employs TRBV10-3 and TRBJ2-1, with D unresolved. V was pared by 4 bases and J by 8 bases, with 12 bases between. Germline CDR1 and CDR2: ENHRY and SYGVKD. This CDR3 contains 13 residues. CDR3 sequence reads: CAISAPSMDEQFF. CDR3 nucleotides: TGTGCCATCAGTGCACCTAGTATGGATGAGCAGTTCTTC.

This sequence joins TRBV29-1 and TRBJ2-7; D is unclear. Looked up from germline, CDR1 is SQVTM and CDR2 is ANQGSEA. The CDR3 covers 13 residues. Trimming stripped 7 bases from V and 2 bases from J, with 15 bases between. The CDR3 here is CSASGPFTYEQYF. The CDR3 DNA reads as TGCAGCGCTAGTGGGCCTTTTACCTACGAGCAGTACTTC.

V is TRBV30 and J is TRBJ2-3; no clear D gene. V was shortened by 5 bases and J by 0 bases, with 9 bases between the two germline ends. Germline CDR1 is GTSNPN and CDR2 is SVGIG (reference sequence). The CDR3 length is 13 residues. CDR3 coding DNA: TGTGCCTGGGAAAGTATCAGCACAGATACGCAGTATTTT. Translated: CAWESISTDTQYF.

The V call is TRBV7-9, the J call TRBJ1-4; 10 positions agree with TRBD1. The V and J ends lost 5 bases and 6 bases, in that order; junction bases with no gene match: 3. CDR3 length: 14 amino acids. From germline, CDR1 is SEHNR and CDR2 FQNEAQ (reference sequence). As DNA, the CDR3 is TGTGCCAGCAGCGACAGGGGGCAGTATGAAAAACTGTTTTTT. Protein product: CASSDRGQYEKLFF.

The V and J genes are TRBV7-2 and TRBJ2-7; D is possibly TRBD1 (6 bases). CDR1 and CDR2 (germline): SGHTA, FQGNSA. The CDR3 runs to 14 residues. The V gene lost 5 bases and the J gene lost 5 bases, with 16 bases spanning the gap. CDR3 sequence reads: CASSLENPGDEQYF. The CDR3 bases are TGTGCCAGCAGCCTTGAAAACCCAGGGGACGAGCAGTACTTC.

The chain combines TRBV5-6 with TRBJ2-3; D is unclear. This CDR3 contains 15 residues. V lost 4 bases to trimming and J lost 6 bases, with 18 bases between them. Germline CDR1 and CDR2: SGHDT and YYEEEE. CDR3 nucleotide sequence: TGTGCCAGCAGCGGTGTGGGCCCCCCAGTGGATACGCAGTATTTT. Translation: CASSGVGPPVDTQYF.

The chain carries TRBV10-3 and TRBJ1-4; possible D gene TRBD1, 6 bases. The germline gives CDR1 ENHRY, CDR2 SYGVKD. V lost 6 bases and J 3 bases, leaving 17 bases between the germline ends. CDR3 length equals 16 residues. CDR3 coding DNA: TGTGCCATCAGCCAGCAGGGGCCGGGGGCTAATGAAAAACTGTTTTTT. Translated, it gives CAISQQGPGANEKLFF.

In nucleotides, the CDR3 is TGTGCCAGCAGACTACAGGGTGCCCATGGCTACACCTTC. Translation gives CASRLQGAHGYTF. The V and J genes are TRBV6-1 and TRBJ1-2, with a tentative D call TRBD1 (6 bases). The V and J ends lost 6 bases and 6 bases respectively, with 14 bases between them. The CDR3 has 13 amino acids. The germline V gene encodes CDR1 MNHNS and CDR2 SASEGT.

V is TRBV7-2 and J is TRBJ2-1; 8 bases are shared with TRBD2. Trimming removed 5 bases from V and 1 base from J; junction bases left unmatched: 7. Germline V gives CDR1 SGHTA, CDR2 FQGNSA. The CDR3 loop spans 16 amino acids. Here the CDR3 DNA reads TGTGCCAGCAGCCGGGCGGGAGGTTTGTCCTACAATGAGCAGTTCTTC. Its translation: CASSRAGGLSYNEQFF.

The V and J genes are TRBV2 and TRBJ2-3; D may be TRBD2 (5 bases). The CDR3 runs to 15 residues. Trimming left V 4 bases short and J 1 base short, with 12 bases between. CDR1 SNHLY and CDR2 FYNNEI come from the germline V gene. The CDR3 coding sequence is TGTGCCAGCAGTGCGGGCAGGACTCGCACAGATACGCAGTATTTT. Its protein is CASSAGRTRTDTQYF.

This rearrangement joins TRBV12-5 to TRBJ1-2; D possibly corresponds to TRBD1 (6 bases). The CDR3 is made up of 16 amino acids. Per germline, CDR1 LGHNT and CDR2 FRNRAP. Between the trimmed V and J ends, which lost 0 bases and 2 bases, there was a span of 13 bases. Here the CDR3 DNA reads TGTGCTAGTGGTTTGGTACTGGGGACAACAAACTATGGCTACACCTTC. Translating it yields CASGLVLGTTNYGYTF.

J is TRBJ2-5 and V is TRBV5-4, with TRBD1 identical over 7 bases. Losses at the gene ends were 4 bases for V and 1 base for J; bases not matched to a gene: 7. Germline V gene data show CDR1 as SGHNT and CDR2 as YYREEE (reference sequence). CDR3 size: 15 residues. The CDR3 loop is CASSRSGTVQETQYF. In nucleotides, the CDR3 is TGTGCCAGCAGCCGATCAGGGACAGTCCAAGAGACCCAGTACTTC.